Shown below are 24 T cell receptor beta chains from a single sample sequenced in a study of CD8+ T cells in alopecia areata. The authors extracted RNA and reverse transcribed it into cDNA as the sequencing template. Measured with immunoSEQ multiplex PCR; TCRdb has only the in-frame clones, and not every one. The sample contains 290,000 or so clones, none of them singletons. The study sorted pooled cutaneous lymph node cells by CD4, CD8alpha, NKG2D, NKG2ACE and other markers. Sequenced sample: CD4+ T cells sorted from a lymph node. The receptors come from a C3H/HeJ mouse with alopecia areata. For this mouse line, the MHC haplotype is H2-k.

This clone was picked up a small number of times. Each gene name is a mouse one. Read data end 3 residues before the CDR3 end; the end is taken from the germline J gene. The chain joins TRBV13-3 to TRBJ1-6; perhaps TRBD1 as D (5 bases). TRBJ1-6 is labeled an ORF, and its function is uncertain. The germline gives CDR1 NNHDY, CDR2 SYVADS. The CDR3 consists of 14 residues. V lost 1 base to trimming and J lost 7 bases, with 9 bases between them. CDR3: CASSDWGVNSPLYF. CDR3 DNA (partial): TGTGCCAGCAGTGATTGGGGGGTCAATTCGCCC.

The table lists this clone with a few counts. The gene symbols are mouse symbols. Sequencing ends 4 residues short of the CDR3 end; the germline J gene provides the rest. The rearrangement links TRBV19 to TRBJ2-4, with D possibly matching TRBD1 (6 bases). V was trimmed by 6 bases and J by 2 bases, leaving 10 bases between them. CDR3 size: 13 residues. Germline V lookup: CDR1 FNHDT, CDR2 SITEND (reference sequence). CDR3 amino acids: CASTRDIQNTLYF. The CDR3 bases that were read are TGTGCCAGCACCCGGGACATTCAAAAC.

About this clone itself: Gene and germline names: mouse. The sequenced part of the CDR3 DNA is TGTGCCAGCAGTCCCCGATGGGACTCC. Encoded protein: CASSPRWDS. The CDR3 reads in full as CASSPRWDSDYTF. The chain combines TRBV13-1 with TRBJ1-2; D is ambiguous. The read falls 4 residues short of the CDR3 end, and the missing part is taken from the germline J gene. The germline gives CDR1 NSHNY, CDR2 SYGAGN. The CDR3 spans 13 residues. Trimming took 4 bases from V and 3 from J, leaving 10 bases between them.

As regards this clone: The genes are named according to mouse. The read gets to within 4 residues of the CDR3 end, and the germline J gene fills in the rest. The rearrangement links TRBV13-1 to TRBJ1-1; 10 bases map to TRBD1. The CDR3 is 15 amino acids. CDR1 is NSHNY and CDR2 is SYGAGN in the germline V gene. The junction had 5 bases not matched to a gene; V was cut back by 3 bases and J by 3 bases. The CDR3 reads CASSVDRGRDTEVFF. Partial CDR3 DNA: TGTGCCAGCAGTGTCGACAGGGGGCGGGACACA.

In this sample, this clone turned up a few times. Any gene name here is a mouse gene name. CDR3: CASSDRGLGENTLYF. The sequenced part of the CDR3 DNA is TGTGCCAGCAGTGACAGGGGACTGGGAGAAAAC. This sequence joins TRBV13-3 and TRBJ2-4, with 9 bases lining up with TRBD2. The read terminates 4 residues ahead of where the CDR3 ends, so the germline J gene completes it. Germline-derived CDR1 and CDR2 are NNHDY and SYVADS. The CDR3 runs to 15 residues.

In this sample, this clone turned up a few times. Here the gene names and germline are mouse. The CDR3: CASSDAGLGVYEQYF. The CDR3 DNA, read in part, is TGTGCCAGCAGTGATGCGGGACTGGGGGTCTAT. V gene TRBV13-1 combines with J gene TRBJ2-7; TRBD2 matches 11 bases. The read finishes 4 residues shy of the CDR3 end, and the germline J gene is used to complete it. From germline, CDR1 is NSHNY and CDR2 SYGAGN. Trimming at V came to 0 bases and at J to 3 bases, leaving 2 bases not matched to a gene. The CDR3 has 15 residues.

In its sample, this clone was seen a few times. The gene symbols are mouse symbols. The sequenced fragment ends 4 residues before the CDR3 boundary, so the rest is inferred from the germline J gene. The chain carries TRBV19 and TRBJ2-2; TRBD2 aligns across 8 bases. The ends lost 5 bases at V and 0 bases at J; junction bases unmatched: 3. The germline CDR1 and CDR2 sequences are FNHDT and SITEND (reference sequence). The CDR3 has 15 residues. CDR3 DNA (partial): TGTGCCAGCAGGGACTGGGCCGCAAACACCGGG. Its protein is CASRDWAANTG. From start to end, the CDR3 is CASRDWAANTGQLYF.

Of note for this clone: Gene names are mouse gene names. The CDR3 is cut off 4 residues early in the read; its end comes from the germline J gene. J is TRBJ2-5 and V is TRBV13-1; D possibly corresponds to TRBD1 (5 bases). The CDR3 contains 14 residues. Germline loops: CDR1 NSHNY, CDR2 SYGAGN. The CDR3 spells CASSEGKTEDTQYF. Partial CDR3 DNA: TGTGCCAGCAGTGAAGGAAAGACAGAAGAC.

Only a few counts were recorded for this clone. Gene names denote mouse genes. Read coverage stops 3 residues before the CDR3 terminus; the germline J gene supplies the remainder. This chain uses TRBV19 with TRBJ1-6, with 11 bases fitting TRBD1. TRBJ1-6 is classed as an ORF, of uncertain function. Trimming removed 0 bases from V and 7 bases from J; junction bases left unmatched: 3. The CDR3 extends over 16 amino acids. Germline-derived CDR1 and CDR2 are FNHDT and SITEND (reference sequence). CDR3 DNA (partial): TGTGCCAGCAGTATAGAAGGGACAGGGGGAAATTCGCCC. Its translation: CASSIEGTGGNSP. The full CDR3 protein reads CASSIEGTGGNSPLYF.

There are a few counts of this clone. Genes and germline come from the mouse. The read comes to an end 4 residues before the CDR3 does, leaving the germline J gene to fill in the end. The same CDR3 also results from other DNA sequences found in this sample. The V gene is TRBV1, the J gene TRBJ2-1; 7 bases fit TRBD1. The CDR3 covers 14 residues. Germline CDR1 and CDR2: NSQYPW and LRSPGD (reference sequence). Trimming took 2 bases from V and 3 from J; bases not matched to a gene: 1. CDR3 sequence: CTCSARDSYAEQFF. The CDR3 DNA, read in part, is TGCACCTGCAGTGCACGGGACAGCTATGCT. Looking up the rest from reference TRBV1 and TRBJ2-1 gives the full variable domain: VTLLEQNPRWRLVPRGQAVNLRCILKNSQYPWMSWYQQDLQKQLQWLFTLRSPGDKEVKSLPGADYLATRVTDTELRLQVANMSQGRTLYCTCSARDSYAEQFFGPGTRLTVL.

This clone appeared a few times. Genes and germline are mouse. The read ends 4 residues before the CDR3 terminus; that terminus is restored from the germline J gene. The chain carries TRBV1 and TRBJ2-2; D is unclear. V was pared by 0 bases and J by 2 bases, with 4 bases between. CDR3 size: 14 residues. Germline V lookup: CDR1 NSQYPW, CDR2 LRSPGD (reference sequence). The CDR3 loop is CTCSADGNTGQLYF. The CDR3 bases that were read are TGCACCTGCAGTGCAGATGGGAACACCGGG.

The sample holds a few counts of this clone. The listed genes are named as in mouse. The CDR3 end falls 4 residues outside the read, so it is completed with the germline J gene. The gene calls are TRBV5 and TRBJ2-5; 10 bases fit TRBD2. The trim removed 4 bases at V and 2 bases at J, leaving 6 bases unmatched. Per the germline V gene, CDR1 is LGHNA and CDR2 is YNLKQL (reference sequence). This CDR3 comprises 16 residues. CDR3 DNA (partial): TGTGCCAGCAGCCTCGGGACTGGGGCTAGCCAAGAC. Translation gives CASSLGTGASQD. The CDR3 reads in full as CASSLGTGASQDTQYF.

This clone was observed a few times. All gene names here are mouse names. The CDR3 goes on 4 residues after the read ends, and that part is filled in from the germline J gene. The V call is TRBV13-1, the J call TRBJ2-7; the match to TRBD1 covers 10 bases. CDR1 NSHNY and CDR2 SYGAGN come from the germline V gene. This CDR3 spans 13 amino acids. CDR3 DNA, as far as it was read: TGTGCCAGCAGTGTGGACAGGGGGTAT. Translation: CASSVDRGY. In full, the CDR3 is CASSVDRGYEQYF.

This clone has just a few counts. Germline and genes here are mouse. The read is 4 residues too short to cover the CDR3 end, so that end is filled in from the germline J gene. The chain recombines TRBV31 with TRBJ2-5, with 7 bases that match TRBD2. Germline lookup yields CDR1 GKSSPN and CDR2 SITVG. The CDR3 length is 13 residues. The part of the CDR3 DNA that was read is TGTGCCTGGAGTCTAGGCTGGGGGGAC. Amino acids: CAWSLGWGD. The entire CDR3 protein is CAWSLGWGDTQYF.

This clone has just a few counts. Mouse names are used for the genes. This chain's CDR3 is CASSILGHYAEQFF. The sequenced part of the CDR3 DNA is TGTGCCAGCAGTATCCTGGGGCACTATGCT. The rearrangement uses TRBV19 and TRBJ2-1, with D possibly being TRBD2 (6 bases). The DNA ends 4 residues before the CDR3 does, and the rest of the CDR3 is filled in from the germline J gene. The CDR3 has 14 amino acids. V was pared by 2 bases and J by 2 bases, with 8 bases between. Germline CDR1 reads FNHDT; CDR2 reads SITEND (reference sequence).

This clone occurred a few times. Here the gene names and germline are mouse. From the germline J gene comes the end of the CDR3, since the read stops 4 residues before it. At the DNA level, this CDR3 is encoded by other sequences in the same sample as well. The chain recombines TRBV13-1 with TRBJ2-3, with 9 positions matching TRBD2. Trimming at V came to 5 bases and at J to 1 base, leaving 5 bases not matched to a gene. The germline V gene encodes CDR1 NSHNY and CDR2 SYGAGN. The CDR3 length is 15 residues. The DNA read from the CDR3 is TGTGCCAGCAGCGATCTGGGGGGGGGTGCAGAA. This sequence encodes CASSDLGGGAE. The whole CDR3 protein reads CASSDLGGGAETLYF.

This clone was seen more than once but under ten times. The gene names here belong to mouse. Read sequence stops 4 residues before the CDR3 end, and the germline J gene provides the missing end. The chain links TRBV2 to TRBJ1-2; 7 bases map to TRBD1. CDR3 length: 15 residues. The V and J ends lost 2 bases and 0 bases, in that order; junction bases with no gene match: 3. Germline values: CDR1 LGHNA, CDR2 YSYQKL. CDR3 bases read: TGTGCCAGCAGCCAATCCGGGACAGCAAACTCC. Protein: CASSQSGTANS. The whole CDR3 sequence reads CASSQSGTANSDYTF.

This clone was picked up a small number of times. Gene names denote mouse genes. Read data end 4 residues before the CDR3 end; the end is taken from the germline J gene. The V gene is TRBV17, the J gene TRBJ2-3; D gene ambiguous. Germline CDR1 and CDR2: MNHDT and YYDKIL. The CDR3 loop spans 14 amino acids. Deletions cut 2 bases from V and 0 bases from J, with 6 bases between. The CDR3 bases that were read are TGTGCTAGCAGTAGACAGAATAGTGCAGAA. This sequence encodes CASSRQNSAE. The entire CDR3 reads CASSRQNSAETLYF.

Concerning this clone: Gene names denote mouse genes. The CDR3 goes on 4 residues after the read ends, and that part is filled in from the germline J gene. V gene TRBV31 combines with J gene TRBJ2-2; tentative D call: TRBD1 (5 bases). The CDR3 has 14 residues. Trimming left V 1 base short and J 3 bases short, with 9 bases between. CDR1 and CDR2 from the germline V gene are GKSSPN and SITVG. The CDR3 DNA, read in part, is TGTGCCTGGAGTCAGGGGTTCGACACCGGG. Protein: CAWSQGFDTG. The whole CDR3 reads CAWSQGFDTGQLYF.

As to this clone: Here the gene names and germline are mouse. The missing CDR3 end, 4 residues past where the read stops, is filled in from the germline J gene. At the DNA level, this CDR3 is encoded by other sequences in the same sample as well. The V gene is TRBV1, the J gene TRBJ2-5, with a weak D call TRBD1 (5 bases). V lost 3 bases, J lost 2 bases, and 12 bases lay in between. From germline, CDR1 is NSQYPW and CDR2 LRSPGD (reference sequence). The CDR3 sequence is 15 residues long. Here the CDR3 reads CTCSAPQGGQDTQYF. CDR3 DNA (partial): TGCACCTGCAGTGCTCCCCAGGGTGGCCAAGAC.

As regards this clone: The listed genes are named as in mouse. Sequencing ends 4 residues short of the CDR3 end; the germline J gene provides the rest. The same CDR3 also results from other DNA sequences found in this sample. The V gene is TRBV19, the J gene TRBJ2-1, with 8 bases fitting TRBD1. Germline V gene data show CDR1 as FNHDT and CDR2 as SITEND (reference sequence). The junction had 3 bases not matched to a gene; V was cut back by 4 bases and J by 3 bases. This CDR3 contains 14 residues. Incomplete CDR3 DNA: TGTGCCAGCAGTCTCACAGGGGGCTATGCT. The encoded protein is CASSLTGGYA. The CDR3 as a whole reads CASSLTGGYAEQFF.

This clone was observed many times. Germline and genes here are mouse. The CDR3 goes on 4 residues after the read ends, and that part is filled in from the germline J gene. The same CDR3 is also encoded by other DNA sequences in this sample. The J gene is TRBJ1-2, the V gene TRBV13-1; 8 bases match TRBD1. Germline assignment: CDR1 NSHNY and CDR2 SYGAGN. V was clipped by 3 bases and J by 0 bases; unmatched bases: 1. The CDR3 runs to 14 residues. CDR3: CASSGGQANSDYTF. Partial CDR3 DNA: TGTGCCAGCAGTGGGGGACAGGCAAACTCC.

A note on this clone: Gene names and germline refer to mouse. The read ends 4 residues early relative to the CDR3; the germline J gene fills the gap. The chain has TRBV13-1 and TRBJ2-4, with D possibly matching TRBD1 (5 bases). The CDR3 consists of 14 residues. With 4 bases removed from V and 0 bases from J, the gap between germline ends came to 9 bases. From germline, CDR1 is NSHNY and CDR2 SYGAGN. CDR3 residues: CASSSPGSQNTLYF. The part of the CDR3 DNA that was read is TGTGCCAGCAGTTCCCCAGGGAGTCAAAAC.

A word on this clone: Gene names and germline refer to mouse. The read comes to an end 4 residues before the CDR3 does, leaving the germline J gene to fill in the end. The V gene is TRBV5, the J gene TRBJ1-1, with TRBD1 matching over 8 bases. The CDR3 has 16 residues. Looked up from germline, CDR1 is LGHNA and CDR2 is YNLKQL (reference sequence). V was pared by 4 bases and J by 0 bases, with 7 bases of the junction left unmatched. The sequenced CDR3 bases are TGTGCCAGCAGCCCCCTCGGACAGGGTGCAAACACA. Translation gives CASSPLGQGANT. The whole CDR3 sequence reads CASSPLGQGANTEVFF.